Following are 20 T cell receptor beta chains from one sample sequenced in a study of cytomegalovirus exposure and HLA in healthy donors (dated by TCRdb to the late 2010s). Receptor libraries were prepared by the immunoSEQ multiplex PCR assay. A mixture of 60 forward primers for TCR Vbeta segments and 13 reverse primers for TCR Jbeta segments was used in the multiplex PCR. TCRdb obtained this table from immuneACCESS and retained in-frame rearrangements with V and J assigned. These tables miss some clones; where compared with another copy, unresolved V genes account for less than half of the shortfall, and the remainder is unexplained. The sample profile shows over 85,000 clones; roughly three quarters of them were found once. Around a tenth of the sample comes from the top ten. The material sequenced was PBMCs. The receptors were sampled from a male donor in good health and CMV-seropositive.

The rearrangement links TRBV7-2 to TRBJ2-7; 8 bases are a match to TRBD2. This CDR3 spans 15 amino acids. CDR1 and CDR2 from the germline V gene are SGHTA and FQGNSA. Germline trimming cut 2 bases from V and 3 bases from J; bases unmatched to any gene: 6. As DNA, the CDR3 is TGTGCCAGCAGCTTAAGTAGCGGGATTCTCTACGAGCAGTACTTC. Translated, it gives CASSLSSGILYEQYF.

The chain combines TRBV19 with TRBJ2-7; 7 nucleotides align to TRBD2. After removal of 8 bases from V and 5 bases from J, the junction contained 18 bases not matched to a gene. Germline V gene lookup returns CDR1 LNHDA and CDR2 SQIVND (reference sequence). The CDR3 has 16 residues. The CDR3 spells CASSAPFSGGGNEQYF. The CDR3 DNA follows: TGTGCCAGTTCGGCCCCATTTTCGGGGGGAGGAAACGAGCAGTACTTC.

The CDR3 DNA is TGTGCCACCAGCAGGAATGACAGGGCCCCCTACGAGCAGTACTTC. This encodes CATSRNDRAPYEQYF. The chain links TRBV15 to TRBJ2-7; TRBD1 aligns across 7 bases. Germline CDR1 and CDR2: LNHNV and YYDKDF (reference sequence). The CDR3 extends over 15 amino acids. Unmatched junction bases numbered 7, after V lost 3 bases and J lost 2 bases.

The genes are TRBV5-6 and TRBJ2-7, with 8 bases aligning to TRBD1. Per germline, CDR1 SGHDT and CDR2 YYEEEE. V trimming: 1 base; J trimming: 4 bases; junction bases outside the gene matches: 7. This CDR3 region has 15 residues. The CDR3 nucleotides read TGTGCCAGCAGCTTGTGGGGTCAGGGGGCTTACGAGCAGTACTTC. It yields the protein CASSLWGQGAYEQYF.

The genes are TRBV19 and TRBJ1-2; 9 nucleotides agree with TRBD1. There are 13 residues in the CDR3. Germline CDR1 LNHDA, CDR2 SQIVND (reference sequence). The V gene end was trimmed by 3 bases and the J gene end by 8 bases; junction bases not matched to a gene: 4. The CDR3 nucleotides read TGTGCCAGTAGTATGGGACAGGGATGGGGCTACACCTTC. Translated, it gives CASSMGQGWGYTF.

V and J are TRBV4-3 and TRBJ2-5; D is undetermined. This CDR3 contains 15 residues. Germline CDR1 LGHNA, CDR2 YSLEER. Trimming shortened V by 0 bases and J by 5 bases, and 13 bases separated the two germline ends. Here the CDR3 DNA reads TGCGCCAGCAGCCAAGATCGCGGCGCGATGGAGACCCAGTACTTC. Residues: CASSQDRGAMETQYF.

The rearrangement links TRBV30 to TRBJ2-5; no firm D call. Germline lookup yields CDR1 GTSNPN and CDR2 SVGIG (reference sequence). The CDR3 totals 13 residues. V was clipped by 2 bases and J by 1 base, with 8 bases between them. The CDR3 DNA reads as TGTGCCTGGAGTTATAATCTCCAAGAGACCCAGTACTTC. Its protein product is CAWSYNLQETQYF.

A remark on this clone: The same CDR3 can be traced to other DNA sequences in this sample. CDR3 in amino acids: CASSRGTGGTDTQYF. The CDR3 DNA follows: TGTGCCAGTAGTCGGGGGACAGGGGGAACAGATACGCAGTATTTT. J is TRBJ2-3 and V is TRBV19; 11 bases fit TRBD1. Trimming took 5 bases from V and 3 from J; bases not matched to a gene: 4. The CDR3 is made up of 15 amino acids. CDR1 is LNHDA and CDR2 is SQIVND in the germline V gene (reference sequence). Full variable domain (remainder filled in from reference TRBV19 and TRBJ2-3): DGGITQSPKYLFRKEGQNVTLSCEQNLNHDAMYWYRQDPGQGLRLIYYSQIVNDFQKGDIAEGYSVSREKKESFPLTVTSAQKNPTAFYLCASSRGTGGTDTQYFGPGTRLTVL.

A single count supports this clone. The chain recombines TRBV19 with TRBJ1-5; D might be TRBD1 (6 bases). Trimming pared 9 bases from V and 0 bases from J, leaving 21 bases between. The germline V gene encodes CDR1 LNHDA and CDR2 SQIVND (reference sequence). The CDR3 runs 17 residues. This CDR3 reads CASRGRQVSYSNQPQHF. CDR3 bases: TGTGCCAGCCGCGGGAGACAGGTCTCTTATAGCAATCAGCCCCAGCATTTT.

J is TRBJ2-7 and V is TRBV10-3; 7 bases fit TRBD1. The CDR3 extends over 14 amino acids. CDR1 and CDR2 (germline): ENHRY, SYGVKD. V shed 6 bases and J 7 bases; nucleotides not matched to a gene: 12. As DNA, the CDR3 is TGTGCCATCAGCTCCGGGACAGTTAACTGGGAGCAGTACTTC. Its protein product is CAISSGTVNWEQYF.

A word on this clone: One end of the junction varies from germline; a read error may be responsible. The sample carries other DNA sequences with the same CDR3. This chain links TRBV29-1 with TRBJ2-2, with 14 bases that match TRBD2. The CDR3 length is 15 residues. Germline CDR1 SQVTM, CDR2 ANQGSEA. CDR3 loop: CSVRLAGGLAGELFF. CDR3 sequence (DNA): TGCAGCGTAAGACTAGCGGGAGGGCTGGCCGGAGAGCTGTTTTTT.

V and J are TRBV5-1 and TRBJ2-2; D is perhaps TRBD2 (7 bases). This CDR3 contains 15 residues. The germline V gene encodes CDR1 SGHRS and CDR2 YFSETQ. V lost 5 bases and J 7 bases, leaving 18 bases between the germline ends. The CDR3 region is CASSSTAGADGELFF. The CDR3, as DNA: TGCGCCAGCAGTTCGACCGCGGGGGCGGACGGGGAGCTGTTTTTT.

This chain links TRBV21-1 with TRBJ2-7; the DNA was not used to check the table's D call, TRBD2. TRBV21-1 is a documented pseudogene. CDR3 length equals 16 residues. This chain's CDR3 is CASSKKGLKMFYEQYF. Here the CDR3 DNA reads TGTGCCAGCAGCAAAAAGGGACTTAAAATGTTCTACGAGCAGTACTTC.

Written as DNA, the CDR3 is TGTGCCAGCGCCCTCGCGGGAGGGAGGTACAATGAGCAGTTCTTC. It is translated as CASALAGGRYNEQFF. V gene TRBV25-1 combines with J gene TRBJ2-1; 9 nucleotides align to TRBD2. Germline V lookup: CDR1 MGHDK, CDR2 SYGVNS. V dropped 8 bases and J dropped 4; count of bases not matched to a gene: 9. This CDR3 has 15 amino acids.

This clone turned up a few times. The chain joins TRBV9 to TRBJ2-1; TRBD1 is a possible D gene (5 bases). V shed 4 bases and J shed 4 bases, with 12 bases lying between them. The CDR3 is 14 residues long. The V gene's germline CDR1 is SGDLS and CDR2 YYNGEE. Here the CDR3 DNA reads TGTGCCAGCAGCCGTACAGGTCAATACAATGAGCAGTTCTTC. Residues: CASSRTGQYNEQFF. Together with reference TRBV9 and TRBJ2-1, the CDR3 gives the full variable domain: DSGVTQTPKHLITATGQRVTLRCSPRSGDLSVYWYQQSLDQGLQFLIQYYNGEERAKGNILERFSAQQFPDLHSELNLSSLELGDSALYFCASSRTGQYNEQFFGPGTRLTVL.

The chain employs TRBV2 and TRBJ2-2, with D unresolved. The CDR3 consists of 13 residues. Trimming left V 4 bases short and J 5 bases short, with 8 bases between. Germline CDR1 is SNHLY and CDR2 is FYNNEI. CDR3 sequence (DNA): TGTGCCAGCAGTGTAATGAGGACCGGGGAGCTGTTTTTT. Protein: CASSVMRTGELFF.

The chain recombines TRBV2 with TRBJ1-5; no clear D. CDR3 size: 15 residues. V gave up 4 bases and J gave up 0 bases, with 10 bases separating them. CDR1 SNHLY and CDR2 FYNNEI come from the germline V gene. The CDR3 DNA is TGTGCCAGCAGTGGCTCAGTGAATAGCAATCAGCCCCAGCATTTT. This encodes CASSGSVNSNQPQHF. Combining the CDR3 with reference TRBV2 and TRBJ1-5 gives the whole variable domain EPEVTQTPSHQVTQMGQEVILRCVPISNHLYFYWYRQILGQKVEFLVSFYNNEISEKSEIFDDQFSVERPDGSNFTLKIRSTKLEDSAMYFCASSGSVNSNQPQHFGDGTRLSIL.

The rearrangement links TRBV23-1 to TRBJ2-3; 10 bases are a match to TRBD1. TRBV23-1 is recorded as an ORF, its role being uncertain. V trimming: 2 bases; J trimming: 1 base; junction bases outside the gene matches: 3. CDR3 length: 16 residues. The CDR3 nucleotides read TGCGCCAGCAGTCAACCTGGGACAGGGGGCACAGATACGCAGTATTTT. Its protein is CASSQPGTGGTDTQYF.

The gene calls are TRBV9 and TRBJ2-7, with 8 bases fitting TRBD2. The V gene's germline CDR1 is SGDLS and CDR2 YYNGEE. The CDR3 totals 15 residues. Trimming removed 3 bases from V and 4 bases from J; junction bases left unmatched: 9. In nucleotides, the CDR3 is TGTGCCAGCAGCGAGGAAGCGGGAGCAGGGTACGAGCAGTACTTC. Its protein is CASSEEAGAGYEQYF.

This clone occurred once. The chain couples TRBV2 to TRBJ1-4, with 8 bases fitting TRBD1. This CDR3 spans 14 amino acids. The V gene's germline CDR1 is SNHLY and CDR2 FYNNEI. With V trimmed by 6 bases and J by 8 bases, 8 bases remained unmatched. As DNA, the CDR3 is TGTGCCAGCAGGCCGACAGGGGAAGGGGAAAAACTGTTTTTT. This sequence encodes CASRPTGEGEKLFF.